One sample yielded the 9 T cell receptor beta chains listed below, sequenced in a study of cytomegalovirus exposure and HLA in healthy donors. This table comes from immunoSEQ multiplex PCR, and its TCRdb copy is limited to in-frame clones, with some not included. The profile shows about 250,000 clones, around nine tenths of them singletons. Sample: PBMCs. The receptors come from a man between 18 and 29 years old in good health and CMV-seronegative.

V is TRBV4-1 and J is TRBJ2-3, with D possibly TRBD2 on 5 matching bases. Germline CDR1 and CDR2: MGHRA and YSYEKL. Trimming took off 4 bases at V and 0 bases at J, with 14 bases between the two ends. This CDR3 has 16 residues. Written as DNA, the CDR3 is TGCGCCAGCAGCCCCCCCGGGCGGGCTAGCACAGATACGCAGTATTTT. This translates into CASSPPGRASTDTQYF.

This chain connects TRBV18 to TRBJ1-5; D might be TRBD1 (6 bases). This CDR3 has 15 residues. Germline CDR1 and CDR2: KGHSH and LQKENI. The ends were cut back, 3 bases at V and 9 bases at J, with 18 bases in the middle. Here the CDR3 DNA reads TGTGCCAGCTCACCGGGGACACCGGAATCATCGCCCCAGCATTTT. This gives the protein CASSPGTPESSPQHF.

The rearrangement uses TRBV7-6 and TRBJ2-1, with a possible D match to TRBD2 (6 bases). Germline lookup yields CDR1 SGHVS and CDR2 FNYEAQ. CDR3 size: 14 residues. The ends were cut back, 3 bases at V and 8 bases at J, with 14 bases in the middle. In DNA, the CDR3 is TGTGCCAGCAGCTTGGGATCGGGAGCCGATGAGCAGTTCTTC. This codes for CASSLGSGADEQFF.

This clone was seen a single time. The V call is TRBV29-1, the J call TRBJ2-3, with TRBD1 as a possible D gene (6 bases). Germline-derived CDR1 and CDR2 are SQVTM and ANQGSEA. V lost 2 bases and J lost 4, with 16 bases in between. This CDR3 has 15 amino acids. The CDR3 protein is CSVEIGGSNADTQYF. Here the CDR3 DNA reads TGCAGCGTTGAAATAGGGGGTTCTAATGCAGATACGCAGTATTTT.

This clone was observed a few times. V gene TRBV16 combines with J gene TRBJ1-2; 7 positions match TRBD1. This CDR3 contains 14 residues. Losses at the gene ends were 0 bases for V and 8 bases for J; bases not matched to a gene: 6. Per the germline V gene, CDR1 is KGHSY and CDR2 is FQNENV. CDR3 DNA: TGTGCCAGCAGCCAATCACAAGGGGGCGCCGGCTACACCTTC. It encodes CASSQSQGGAGYTF. Variable domain in full (rest from reference TRBV16 and TRBJ1-2): GEEVAQTPKHLVRGEGQKAKLYCAPIKGHSYVFWYQQVLKNEFKFLISFQNENVFDETGMPKERFSAKCLPNSPCSLEIQATKLEDSAVYFCASSQSQGGAGYTFGSGTRLTVV.

This clone was seen more than once but under ten times. The chain is built from TRBV4-1 and TRBJ1-6; 7 bases line up with TRBD1. The CDR3 sequence is 15 residues long. With 0 bases clipped from V and 7 bases from J, the junction kept 3 bases outside the gene matches. The germline V gene has CDR1 MGHRA and CDR2 YSYEKL. The CDR3 is CASSQDPRGNSPLHF. CDR3 in DNA: TGCGCCAGCAGCCAAGATCCCAGGGGGAATTCACCCCTCCACTTT.

The V gene is TRBV18, the J gene TRBJ2-2; 9 nucleotides align to TRBD2. Germline V gene sequence: CDR1 KGHSH, CDR2 LQKENI. The CDR3 runs to 16 residues. The junction had 9 bases not matched to a gene; V was cut back by 8 bases and J by 2 bases. The CDR3 region is CASTKSGTSNTGELFF. The CDR3 coding sequence is TGTGCCAGCACGAAATCCGGGACTAGCAACACCGGGGAGCTGTTTTTT.

This clone was seen a single time. The V call is TRBV28, the J call TRBJ2-7; D gene ambiguous. The V and J ends lost 6 bases and 3 bases respectively, with 9 bases between them. The germline V gene has CDR1 MDHEN and CDR2 SYDVKM. The CDR3 totals 12 residues. CDR3 region: CASSRYSYEQYF. The CDR3 region has the DNA TGTGCCAGCAGCCGTTACAGCTACGAGCAGTACTTC.

This chain links TRBV9 with TRBJ1-5, with TRBD1 as a possible D gene (6 bases). The ends were cut back, 4 bases at V and 6 bases at J, with 17 bases in the middle. Germline V gene data show CDR1 as SGDLS and CDR2 as YYNGEE. The CDR3 runs to 15 residues. CDR3 protein: CASSPSGTPGQPQHF. CDR3 bases: TGTGCCAGCAGCCCCTCGGGGACACCGGGTCAGCCCCAGCATTTT.